Below are 14 T cell receptor beta chains sequenced from a single sample in a study of T cell changes during pregnancy in multiple sclerosis. TCRdb's copy holds only in-frame clones and misses some; the assay was immunoSEQ multiplex PCR. The table records approximately 83,000 clones, about 94% of them present only once. The starting material was peripheral blood, obtained in the third trimester of pregnancy. The receptors were sampled from a female donor with multiple sclerosis, enrolled in a pregnancy study.

The J gene is TRBJ2-7, the V gene TRBV6-1; TRBD2 matches 7 bases. V shed 4 bases and J 5 bases; nucleotides not matched to a gene: 11. This CDR3 region has 15 residues. Germline CDR1 and CDR2: MNHNS and SASEGT. CDR3 sequence: CASSGGGLPLDEQYF. The CDR3 bases are TGTGCCAGCAGTGGGGGGGGTCTGCCATTAGACGAGCAGTACTTC.

The genes are TRBV9 and TRBJ2-1, with D perhaps matching TRBD2 (6 bases). Germline values: CDR1 SGDLS, CDR2 YYNGEE. V lost 4 bases and J 0 bases, leaving 17 bases between the germline ends. The CDR3 is 17 amino acids. The DNA for the CDR3 is TGTGCCAGCAGCTCCTCACCCCGGGACTTCTCCTACAATGAGCAGTTCTTC. This translates into CASSSSPRDFSYNEQFF.

The chain recombines TRBV28 with TRBJ1-3; TRBD1 aligns across 8 bases. Trimming took 8 bases from V and 7 from J; bases not matched to a gene: 7. The CDR3 is made up of 13 amino acids. Per germline, CDR1 MDHEN and CDR2 SYDVKM. This chain's CDR3 is CASCRQGINTIYF. The CDR3, as DNA: TGTGCCAGCTGTAGACAGGGGATTAACACCATATATTTT.

V usage is TRBV28 and J usage is TRBJ2-5; 7 bases are shared with TRBD1. Germline CDR1 is MDHEN and CDR2 is SYDVKM. The CDR3 loop spans 14 amino acids. The ends lost 5 bases at V and 7 bases at J; junction bases unmatched: 10. The CDR3 here is CASSRTHTGVTQYF. In DNA, the CDR3 is TGTGCCAGCAGTCGGACCCACACAGGGGTGACCCAGTACTTC.

The chain carries TRBV15 and TRBJ2-3, with TRBD2 matching over 13 bases. The CDR3 is made up of 14 amino acids. CDR1 is LNHNV and CDR2 is YYDKDF in the germline V gene (reference sequence). With 6 bases clipped from V and 5 bases from J, the junction kept 2 bases outside the gene matches. The CDR3 nucleotides read TGTGCCACCAGGGGACTAGCGGGAAGAGATACGCAGTATTTT. Translated, it gives CATRGLAGRDTQYF.

The rearrangement links TRBV2 to TRBJ1-5, with 7 bases matching TRBD1. V lost 8 bases to trimming and J lost 4 bases; unmatched junction nucleotides: 11. The CDR3 runs 15 residues. Germline V gene data show CDR1 as SNHLY and CDR2 as FYNNEI. The CDR3 DNA reads as TGTGCCAGCCGTATGAGGGGGCAGGGGAATCAGCCCCAGCATTTT. The encoded protein is CASRMRGQGNQPQHF.

This chain joins TRBV19 and TRBJ1-1; tentatively, D is TRBD1 (5 bases). The CDR3 runs to 14 residues. V lost 1 base, J lost 4 bases, and 10 bases lay in between. Germline assignment: CDR1 LNHDA and CDR2 SQIVND (reference sequence). CDR3 bases: TGTGCCAGTAGTATAGGAGGCAGGGCCACTGAAGCTTTCTTT. Translating gives CASSIGGRATEAFF.

The chain has TRBV5-1 and TRBJ2-7, with D uncertain. V gave up 0 bases and J gave up 2 bases, with 9 bases separating them. The V gene's germline CDR1 is SGHRS and CDR2 YFSETQ. The CDR3 sequence is 14 residues long. CDR3 sequence (DNA): TGCGCCAGCAGCTTGGACCTAACCCCCTACGAGCAGTACTTC. Translating it yields CASSLDLTPYEQYF.

V and J are TRBV5-1 and TRBJ2-7, with TRBD1 as a possible D gene (5 bases). This CDR3 has 13 amino acids. The V gene's germline CDR1 is SGHRS and CDR2 YFSETQ. Trimming cost V 5 bases and J 4 bases, with 13 bases left between them. The CDR3 here is CASRRTTLYEQYF. The CDR3 coding sequence is TGCGCCAGCAGACGGACAACGCTTTACGAGCAGTACTTC.

The rearrangement uses TRBV4-1 and TRBJ2-3; 12 nucleotides match TRBD2. CDR1 is MGHRA, CDR2 YSYEKL, per germline. This CDR3 comprises 20 residues. J was trimmed by 2 bases and V by 0 bases; bases with no gene match: 12. The CDR3 coding sequence is TGCGCCAGCAGCCAAGACCAGCTAACTAGCGGGAGGACATCCACAGATACGCAGTATTTT. This sequence encodes CASSQDQLTSGRTSTDTQYF.

The genes are TRBV7-9 and TRBJ2-3, with D perhaps TRBD1 (5 bases). The CDR3 has 16 amino acids. CDR1 and CDR2 from the germline V gene are SEHNR and FQNEAQ (reference sequence). Deletions cut 3 bases from V and 1 base from J, with 14 bases between. In DNA form, the CDR3 reads TGTGCCAGCAGCTTTCAGTTCCTAGGGGGCACAGATACGCAGTATTTT. This codes for CASSFQFLGGTDTQYF.

The CDR3 nucleotides are TGTGCCAGCAGTCCTGGGGACATCTACGAGCAGTACTTC. Residues: CASSPGDIYEQYF. The V gene is TRBV28, the J gene TRBJ2-7, with a tentative D call TRBD1 (6 bases). Germline V lookup: CDR1 MDHEN, CDR2 SYDVKM. The CDR3 is made up of 13 amino acids. V lost 5 bases, J lost 3 bases, and 11 bases lay in between.

The chain recombines TRBV4-2 with TRBJ2-1; no clear D. The CDR3 length is 12 residues. Germline assignment: CDR1 LGHNA and CDR2 YNFKEQ. Trimming shortened V by 4 bases and J by 9 bases, and 10 bases separated the two germline ends. This CDR3 reads CASSPNLGEQFF. The CDR3 coding sequence is TGTGCCAGCAGCCCAAATCTAGGTGAGCAGTTCTTC.

V and J are TRBV7-6 and TRBJ1-1; D is undetermined. V lost 5 bases and J 7 bases, leaving 8 bases between the germline ends. From germline, CDR1 is SGHVS and CDR2 FNYEAQ. There are 11 residues in the CDR3. The CDR3 region is CASSRGGEAFF. The CDR3 nucleotides read TGTGCCAGCAGCAGAGGAGGTGAAGCTTTCTTT.